This T cell receptor (beta chain) was recovered during a study of T-cell memory formation after mild COVID-19 (dated by TCRdb to the early 2020s). A note on the overall study: Most TCR sequence clusters were specific to one of the two donors. In a couple of donors, T-cell clones that expanded and contracted after mild COVID-19 were followed by sequencing TCRalpha and TCRbeta repertoires longitudinally. The cohort comprised two young, previously healthy adult volunteers, one female and one male. The paper's findings and limits, for the study overall: Only two mild cases were covered in the study, and larger cohorts including severe cases with pre-infection samples were considered necessary. Contracting CD4+ clones were found mainly in CM and EM memory subsets, while CD8+ clones were enriched in EMRA. The second-wave clones that peaked on day 37 were not confirmed to be SARS-CoV-2 specific. The detection of some responding clones in pre-infection memory suggests that pre-existing cross-reactive memory T cells joined the SARS-CoV-2 response. Clones contracting from day 15 to 85 had balanced CD4/CD8 phenotypes, while a second wave expanding from day 15 to 37 was biased towards CD4+.

Ficoll-Paque density gradient centrifugation was the method used to isolate PBMCs. This clonotype occurred a few times. Its cognate antigen has yet to be identified. No much larger clone is present one base from it, and per-base qualities are unavailable. The sequencer was an Illumina NovaSeq 6000. cDNA libraries for TCRalpha and TCRbeta were prepared by 5'RACE using constant-segment primers, with sample barcodes and unique molecular identifiers added. Trizol reagent was used to extract RNA from every sample. Libraries were amplified in two PCR steps, with a second sample barcode and Illumina TruSeq adapters added in the second step. Sequencing of libraries was performed on an Illumina NovaSeq with 2 x 150 bp paired-end reads. In the original analysis: With migec v1.2.7, reads were demultiplexed and then collapsed into UMI-guided consensus sequences. Using mixcr v2.1.11, UMI consensuses were aligned to TRA and TRB V and J templates and then assembled into clonotypes. Clonotypes were classified as expanded or contracted when called significant by both edgeR and NoisET, with noise models trained on biological replicates. For edgeR calls, the cutoffs were a false discovery rate-adjusted p below 0.01 and a log2 fold-change threshold of 1. As an exploratory analysis of dynamics, max-normalized trajectories of the 1000 most abundant clonotypes were examined by PCA with hierarchical clustering. Separately sequenced CD4+ and CD8+ repertoires were used to assign the CD4 or CD8 phenotype of responding clones. Through fastp at Q25 and MiXCR, TCRdb rebuilt clones from the public reads, retaining in-frame beta chains. For every CDR3 protein sequence, its rows merge into one entry that carries the most common genes and DNA. The V and J calls shown here were made by TCRdb, not taken from the authors' results. For this sample there are 200,000 to 250,000 distinct CDR3 sequences; around 26% appear just once. The top ten constitute about an eighth of the sample.

The junction shows trimming of 5 bases on V and 1 base on J, plus 11 bases between the germline ends. There are 13 amino acids in the CDR3, from cysteine to phenylalanine inclusive. Left in the record is the CDR3 DNA by itself, 39 bases read in frame from the first base. Via the germline V gene, CDR1 is SQVTM and CDR2 ANQGSEA. The TCR originated in an adult woman who had mild COVID-19 (a few samples of this study predate the infection). The sample titles of this study are shuffled in the database, so cell type and time point are left out; the donor was told from shared clones. Sequencing input: PBMCs or a T cell subset sorted from them (not recorded which). The V and J genes are TRBV29-1 and TRBJ2-5; the D gene is perhaps TRBD1, from 5 matching bases. The CDR3 protein: CSVTKGPQETQYF. The nucleotide sequence reads as follows: TGCAGCGTTACGAAGGGGCCCCAAGAGACCCAGTACTTC.